Detailed here is one T cell receptor beta chain. The table came from immunoSEQ multiplex PCR; TCRdb's copy has only in-frame clones and leaves some out. This sample has hundreds of thousands of clones, with approximately 93% found just once. The CDR3 totals 15 residues. V shed 4 bases, J shed 4 bases, and the junction held 7 bases outside the gene matches. From germline, CDR1 is SEHNR and CDR2 FQNEAQ (reference sequence). The sample comes from a study of brain T cells in children with intractable seizures. Specified time point: blood from clinic visit 5 months post-surgery; TSC patient then seizure free.

The sequence was obtained from a boy younger than two with tuberous sclerosis and intractable seizures. The chain uses TRBV7-9 and TRBJ1-1; TRBD1 matches 9 bases. Sequenced material: peripheral blood, taken about 5 months after surgery. CDR3 region: CASSSWTGVGTEAFF. CDR3 sequence (DNA): TGTGCCAGCAGCTCCTGGACAGGGGTAGGCACTGAAGCTTTCTTT.